This is a list of T cell receptor beta chains from one sample in a study of cytomegalovirus exposure and HLA in healthy donors. Clones were read by immunoSEQ multiplex PCR, and TCRdb kept only the in-frame ones, dropping some. The data show over 200,000 clones, with 60% to 80% seen just once and roughly 2% held by the top ten. The sequencing input was PBMCs. Receptors were obtained from a woman in her twenties or thirties in good health and CMV-seronegative. Both conserved end residues are part of each CDR3. The D gene is left open where the match is weak. The size entry is marked missing in some rows and otherwise reads once, few, many or a size class.

>.|TRBV2|.|TRBJ2-3
CASSGDRSDTQYF
TGTGCCAGCAGTGGCGACAGGTCGGATACGCAGTATTTT
>.|TRBV18|TRBD2|TRBJ2-7
CASSPGGDEQYF
TGTGCCAGCTCACCGGGGGGGGACGAGCAGTACTTC
>.|TRBV2|TRBD1|TRBJ1-1
CASSGTGGRTEAFF
TGTGCCAGCAGTGGGACAGGGGGCAGGACTGAAGCTTTCTTT
>once|TRBV27|TRBD2|TRBJ2-1
CASSMSGRGNEQFF
TGTGCCAGCAGTATGAGCGGGAGAGGGAATGAGCAGTTCTTC
>.|TRBV7-6|TRBD1|TRBJ2-5
CASSSTGVQETQYF
TGTGCCAGCAGTTCCACAGGGGTCCAAGAGACCCAGTACTTC
>.|TRBV7-3|TRBD1|TRBJ1-2
CASSPGGTVSNYGYTF
TGTGCCAGCAGCCCCGGAGGGACAGTCTCTAACTATGGCTACACCTTC
>.|TRBV7-9|TRBD1|TRBJ1-1
CASSPQGARSAFF
TGTGCCAGCAGCCCACAGGGGGCGAGGTCCGCTTTCTTT
>.|TRBV5-5|.|TRBJ2-7
CASSLVGRGPIEQYF
TGTGCCAGCAGCTTGGTTGGGCGGGGTCCCATCGAGCAGTACTTC
>many|TRBV5-6|.|TRBJ1-5
CASSLGGYSNQPQHF
TGTGCCAGCAGCTTGGGGGGCTATAGCAATCAGCCCCAGCATTTT
>.|TRBV6-1|.|TRBJ1-4
CASSRAQGEKLFF
TGTGCCAGCAGTAGGGCTCAGGGGGAAAAACTGTTTTTT
>.|TRBV5-8|.|TRBJ1-1
CASSYTNRERAFF
TGTGCCAGCAGCTATACTAACAGGGAGAGGGCTTTCTTT
>once|TRBV6-6|.|TRBJ1-5
CASSYSPGPQHF
TGTGCCAGCAGTTACTCGCCGGGGCCCCAGCATTTT
>once|TRBV29-1|.|TRBJ1-2
CSVEVFGSGEGGYGYTF
TGCAGCGTTGAGGTCTTTGGTTCTGGGGAAGGAGGTTATGGCTACACCTTC
>.|TRBV11-2|TRBD2|TRBJ2-5
CASSRLAGGEETQYF
TGTGCCAGCAGCAGACTAGCGGGGGGCGAAGAGACCCAGTACTTC
>.|TRBV5-6|TRBD2|TRBJ2-1
CASSLFGAGGSIYNEQFF
TGTGCCAGCAGCTTGTTCGGTGCGGGAGGTTCCATATACAATGAGCAGTTCTTC
>once|TRBV6-6|TRBD1|TRBJ1-2
CASSYSSGGNIYGYTF
TGTGCCAGCAGTTACTCGTCAGGGGGGAACATCTATGGCTACACCTTC
>.|TRBV18|TRBD2|TRBJ2-3
CASSPSGSTDTQYF
TGTGCCAGCTCGCCTAGCGGGAGCACAGATACGCAGTATTTT
>.|TRBV2|.|TRBJ2-2
CASDRNTGELFF
TGTGCCAGCGACAGAAACACCGGGGAGCTGTTTTTT
>.|TRBV27|.|TRBJ2-3
CASSRTEITTDTQYF
TGTGCCAGCAGTCGGACTGAGATTACCACAGATACGCAGTATTTT
>.|TRBV6-5|.|TRBJ1-1
CASRRVGGGTEAFF
TGTGCCAGCAGGCGCGTGGGCGGGGGCACTGAAGCTTTCTTT
>few|TRBV4-2|TRBD2|TRBJ2-1
CASSHKRDAGNEQFF
TGTGCCAGCAGCCACAAGCGGGACGCTGGGAATGAGCAGTTCTTC
>.|TRBV7-8|TRBD1|TRBJ1-1
CASSRDRVGEAFF
TGTGCCAGCAGCCGTGACAGGGTAGGCGAAGCTTTCTTT